This TCR beta chain derives from a study of cytotoxic CD8 clonotypes in ibrutinib-treated CLL. Cryopreserved PBMCs supplied approximately 1.9 micrograms of genomic DNA for TCR beta libraries. Of note for this clone: Its specificity is unknown.

This CDR3 has 14 amino acids. With V trimmed by 2 bases and J by 6 bases, 5 bases remained unmatched. Germline-derived CDR1 and CDR2 are MGHRA and YSYEKL. Findings and limits, study-wide: Clonality (at baseline) was higher than in age-matched healthy donors and tracked circulating CD8+ T-cell counts.

Method: immunoSEQ multiplex PCR; TCRdb's copy keeps in-frame clones and lacks some. The data show about 120,000 clones, with about 58% seen just once and about 40% held by the top ten. The sequences come from PBMCs, collected after 24 months of ibrutinib treatment. The V call is TRBV4-1, the J call TRBJ2-3; 7 nucleotides agree with TRBD1. The sequence derives from a human donor with chronic lymphocytic leukemia. In nucleotides, the CDR3 is TGCGCCAGCAGCCAATTCGACAGGGTTGATACGCAGTATTTT. Protein: CASSQFDRVDTQYF.